This record looks at one TCR beta chain sequence and its context. The target antigen is unknown. Repertoires were generated with immunoSEQ multiplex PCR, while TCRdb's copy carries only in-frame clones and drops some. The data show approximately 97,000 clones, with roughly 84% seen just once and about 18% held by the top ten. In germline, CDR1 is GTSNPN, CDR2 SVGIG (reference sequence). The CDR3 totals 13 residues. Trimming took off 3 bases at V and 1 base at J, with 9 bases between the two ends. The entry originates in a study of T cell responses to AZD1222 COVID-19 vaccine. The wider study: The analysis combined second doses at about 4 or about 12 weeks.

Study-level results: Repertoire sampling was restricted to post-peak T cell response timepoints. Of the AZD1222 recipients, only 5 to 7 were seropositive at baseline.

The receptor's source is an adult in good health. The chain employs TRBV30 and TRBJ1-1; D gene unclear. Source: peripheral blood, taken on day 0 of AZD1222 vaccination. Here the CDR3 reads CAWSQSRNTEAFF. For the CDR3, the DNA is TGTGCCTGGAGCCAAAGCAGGAACACTGAAGCTTTCTTT.